These 31 T cell receptor beta chains were sequenced from one sample in a study of cytomegalovirus exposure and HLA in healthy donors. Primers for the PCR totalled 60 Vbeta and 13 Jbeta. Sequencing used immunoSEQ multiplex PCR; TCRdb keeps in-frame clones, though not all of them. The record lists about 210,000 clones, of which the ten most abundant hold approximately 1%. The material sequenced was PBMCs. The receptors derive from a woman under 40 in good health and CMV-seropositive.

The V call is TRBV5-1, the J call TRBJ2-5; 7 bases agree with TRBD2. The J segment lost 3 bases and the V segment lost 0 bases, leaving 5 bases of the junction unmatched. Germline CDR1 is SGHRS and CDR2 is YFSETQ. The CDR3 spans 15 residues. The CDR3 loop reads CASSLGASGKETQYF. The CDR3 nucleotides are TGCGCCAGCAGCTTGGGTGCTAGCGGAAAAGAGACCCAGTACTTC.

This sequence joins TRBV5-4 and TRBJ2-2; TRBD2 matches at 7 bases. The CDR3 has 15 residues. V gave up 1 base and J gave up 2 bases; unmatched junction bases: 2. Per germline, CDR1 SGHNT and CDR2 YYREEE (reference sequence). The CDR3 coding sequence is TGTGCCAGCAGCTTGAGCGGGATTAACACCGGGGAGCTGTTTTTT. Translated: CASSLSGINTGELFF.

The V gene is TRBV6-4, the J gene TRBJ2-1, with D perhaps matching TRBD2 (6 bases). V shed 6 bases and J shed 5 bases, with 11 bases lying between them. The CDR3 has 13 residues. The germline gives CDR1 MRHNA, CDR2 SNTAGT. The CDR3 reads CASSVTSNNEQFF. Here the CDR3 DNA reads TGTGCCAGCAGCGTGACTAGTAACAATGAGCAGTTCTTC.

Points on this clone: The germline gene is not matched at one end of the junction; a read error may be the cause. This CDR3 is also generated by other DNA sequences in the sample. The gene calls are TRBV11-2 and TRBJ2-7, with TRBD1 matching 9 bases. Germline CDR1 is SGHAT and CDR2 is FQNNGV. The CDR3 consists of 13 residues. The CDR3 region has the DNA TGTGCTAGCAGCGGACAGGGGAAGGAGGAGCAGTACTTC. This codes for CASSGQGKEEQYF.

The chain links TRBV13 to TRBJ2-1; no clear D. The V end lost 2 bases, the J end lost 5 bases, and 7 bases lay between the germline ends. CDR1 is PRHDT, CDR2 FYEKMQ, per germline (reference sequence). This CDR3 has 13 amino acids. CDR3 protein: CASSLFYDNEQFF. The DNA of the CDR3 is TGTGCCAGCAGCTTATTTTATGACAATGAGCAGTTCTTC.

The chain uses TRBV18 and TRBJ1-4; the D gene is possibly TRBD1 (5 bases). The CDR3 length is 15 residues. Trimming shortened V by 4 bases and J by 2 bases, and 11 bases separated the two germline ends. CDR1 and CDR2 from the germline V gene are KGHSH and LQKENI. Written as DNA, the CDR3 is TGTGCCAGCTCACAGGGGATTCCGACTAATGAAAAACTGTTTTTT. This sequence encodes CASSQGIPTNEKLFF. The full variable domain, its missing parts supplied by reference TRBV18 and TRBJ1-4, is NAGVMQNPRHLVRRRGQEARLRCSPMKGHSHVYWYRQLPEEGLKFMVYLQKENIIDESGMPKERFSAEFPKEGPSILRIQQVVRGDSAAYFCASSQGIPTNEKLFFGSGTQLSVL.

This chain links TRBV6-5 with TRBJ2-5, with 8 bases fitting TRBD1. This CDR3 region has 16 residues. Germline CDR1 MNHEY, CDR2 SVGAGI. Unmatched junction bases numbered 5, after V lost 0 bases and J lost 2 bases. CDR3 bases: TGTGCCAGCAGTTACTCACTTCGGGACAGGCAAGAGACCCAGTACTTC. The encoded protein is CASSYSLRDRQETQYF.

The J gene is TRBJ1-2, the V gene TRBV5-1; 7 nucleotides line up with TRBD1. CDR3 length: 15 amino acids. Germline assignment: CDR1 SGHRS and CDR2 YFSETQ. V lost 2 bases and J lost 8; bases outside the gene matches: 12. CDR3: CASSLGDRVSEGYTF. CDR3 DNA sequence: TGCGCCAGCAGCTTAGGCGACAGGGTTTCGGAAGGCTACACCTTC.

V is TRBV20-1 and J is TRBJ2-7; D not certain. CDR3 size: 10 residues. The ends were cut back, 7 bases at V and 2 bases at J, with 6 bases in the middle. Germline V lookup: CDR1 DFQATT, CDR2 SNEGSKA (reference sequence). CDR3 sequence reads: CSVATYEQYF. The CDR3, as DNA: TGCAGTGTTGCTACCTACGAGCAGTACTTC.

V gene TRBV19 combines with J gene TRBJ1-3, with a possible D match to TRBD1 (6 bases). CDR1 and CDR2 (germline): LNHDA, SQIVND (reference sequence). The CDR3 loop spans 16 amino acids. Trimming cost V 8 bases and J 3 bases, with 20 bases left between them. The CDR3 bases are TGTGCCAGTTCTGGGGGCTCTCAGATGCGTGGAAACACCATATATTTT. Residues: CASSGGSQMRGNTIYF.

V gene TRBV6-1 combines with J gene TRBJ2-3, with 11 bases that match TRBD2. The CDR3 spans 17 residues. CDR1 and CDR2 (germline): MNHNS, SASEGT. V shed 3 bases, J shed 4 bases, and the junction held 9 bases outside the gene matches. The CDR3 nucleotides read TGTGCCAGCAGTGATCTCAGACTAGCGGGGTATGCAGATACGCAGTATTTT. Translation gives CASSDLRLAGYADTQYF.

V and J are TRBV6-5 and TRBJ2-1, with 7 bases fitting TRBD2. After removal of 6 bases from V and 5 bases from J, the junction contained 7 bases not matched to a gene. Per germline, CDR1 MNHEY and CDR2 SVGAGI. CDR3 size: 14 residues. The CDR3 sequence: CASRERGLHNEQFF. The CDR3 nucleotides are TGTGCCAGCAGGGAGCGGGGATTGCACAATGAGCAGTTCTTC.

The genes are TRBV27 and TRBJ2-3, with 11 bases fitting TRBD1. This CDR3 region has 16 residues. Losses at the gene ends were 1 base for V and 3 bases for J; bases not matched to a gene: 3. Germline V gene data show CDR1 as MNHEY and CDR2 as SMNVEV (reference sequence). The CDR3 DNA sequence: TGTGCCAGCAGTTTATGGACAGGGGGCAGGACAGATACGCAGTATTTT. Encoded protein: CASSLWTGGRTDTQYF.

This sequence joins TRBV4-1 and TRBJ2-7; possible D gene TRBD2, 7 bases. Germline V gene sequence: CDR1 MGHRA, CDR2 YSYEKL. Trimming took 4 bases from V and 0 from J, leaving 13 bases between them. This CDR3 has 15 amino acids. CDR3 in DNA: TGCGCCAGCAGCCGGGGAGGGGGGGACTCCTACGAGCAGTACTTC. As protein: CASSRGGGDSYEQYF.

The chain couples TRBV10-3 to TRBJ2-1, with 7 positions matching TRBD1. The CDR3 is made up of 14 amino acids. V lost 6 bases to trimming and J lost 5 bases; unmatched junction nucleotides: 7. The V gene's germline CDR1 is ENHRY and CDR2 SYGVKD. This CDR3 is CAISRQGGDNEQFF. The CDR3 bases are TGTGCCATCAGCAGACAGGGTGGGGACAATGAGCAGTTCTTC.

CDR3 sequence (DNA): TGCGCCAGCAGCTTTGTAAGGGGTTACGAGCAGTACTTC. Its protein is CASSFVRGYEQYF. The rearrangement links TRBV5-1 to TRBJ2-5; D is perhaps TRBD1 (5 bases). The J call is uncertain, as TRBJ2-7 better fits the DNA end. Germline V gene data show CDR1 as SGHRS and CDR2 as YFSETQ. The CDR3 runs to 13 residues.

This chain uses TRBV27 with TRBJ2-5; 7 bases line up with TRBD2. The V and J ends lost 4 bases and 2 bases, in that order; junction bases with no gene match: 13. CDR1 MNHEY and CDR2 SMNVEV come from the germline V gene (reference sequence). This CDR3 comprises 17 residues. The CDR3 nucleotides read TGTGCCAGCAGTTCCGCCGGCAAGCTAGCGGTTCAAGAGACCCAGTACTTC. Translated: CASSSAGKLAVQETQYF.

This rearrangement joins TRBV19 to TRBJ2-1; TRBD2 is a possible D gene (5 bases). Trimming took off 4 bases at V and 0 bases at J, with 7 bases between the two ends. The CDR3 is 14 amino acids. Germline V lookup: CDR1 LNHDA, CDR2 SQIVND (reference sequence). The CDR3 reads CASSTGDSYNEQFF. The CDR3 bases are TGTGCCAGTAGTACCGGGGACTCCTACAATGAGCAGTTCTTC.

The chain has TRBV2 and TRBJ2-5; no definite D call. Germline V gene sequence: CDR1 SNHLY, CDR2 FYNNEI. V lost 5 bases to trimming and J lost 11 bases, with 21 bases between them. This CDR3 is built from 14 residues. The CDR3 sequence is CASSSGNYPREQYF. CDR3 DNA sequence: TGTGCCAGCAGTTCCGGCAACTACCCTAGAGAGCAGTACTTC. Complete variable domain (other parts from reference TRBV2 and TRBJ2-5): EPEVTQTPSHQVTQMGQEVILRCVPISNHLYFYWYRQILGQKVEFLVSFYNNEISEKSEIFDDQFSVERPDGSNFTLKIRSTKLEDSAMYFCASSSGNYPREQYFGPGTRLLVL.

V gene TRBV7-9 combines with J gene TRBJ1-4, with D unresolved. V lost 2 bases and J 2 bases, leaving 6 bases between the germline ends. CDR1 and CDR2 (germline): SEHNR, FQNEAQ (reference sequence). The CDR3 length is 14 residues. The CDR3 region is CASSLQVTNEKLFF. CDR3 in DNA: TGTGCCAGCAGCTTACAGGTTACTAATGAAAAACTGTTTTTT.

The chain has TRBV7-9 and TRBJ1-1, with D unclear. Germline V lookup: CDR1 SEHNR, CDR2 FQNEAQ (reference sequence). This CDR3 spans 12 amino acids. Trimming cost V 5 bases and J 5 bases, with 9 bases left between them. The CDR3 loop reads CASSPLGTEAFF. CDR3 sequence (DNA): TGTGCCAGCAGCCCCCTAGGTACTGAAGCTTTCTTT.

This chain connects TRBV6-5 to TRBJ1-1; 7 bases agree with TRBD1. V was pared by 6 bases and J by 0 bases, with 4 bases of the junction left unmatched. Looked up from germline, CDR1 is MNHEY and CDR2 is SVGAGI. The CDR3 spans 14 residues. CDR3 coding DNA: TGTGCCAGCAGCTACAGGGGAATGAACACTGAAGCTTTCTTT. It encodes CASSYRGMNTEAFF.

As concerns this clone: Other DNA sequences in this specimen translate into the identical CDR3. V and J are TRBV4-1 and TRBJ1-1, with a possible D match to TRBD1 (5 bases). The CDR3 runs to 12 residues. Germline V gene sequence: CDR1 MGHRA, CDR2 YSYEKL. Trimming took 1 base from V and 8 from J, leaving 8 bases between them. The CDR3 DNA reads TGCGCCAGCAGCCAAGGCGGGGGGGAAGCTTTCTTT. It is translated as CASSQGGGEAFF.

The rearrangement uses TRBV5-1 and TRBJ2-3; D unresolved. Germline assignment: CDR1 SGHRS and CDR2 YFSETQ. V lost 0 bases and J 4 bases, leaving 9 bases between the germline ends. This CDR3 has 14 residues. The CDR3 loop is CASSLGNSPDTQYF. The CDR3 DNA reads as TGCGCCAGCAGCTTGGGGAATAGCCCAGATACGCAGTATTTT.

V gene TRBV5-6 combines with J gene TRBJ2-3; the D gene is possibly TRBD2 (5 bases). Germline V gene lookup returns CDR1 SGHDT and CDR2 YYEEEE. The CDR3 sequence is 15 residues long. V was clipped by 5 bases and J by 2 bases, with 15 bases between them. Here the CDR3 reads CASRERSWDTDTQYF. The CDR3 DNA reads TGTGCCAGCAGAGAGCGGAGCTGGGACACAGATACGCAGTATTTT.

V usage is TRBV2 and J usage is TRBJ2-3; the match to TRBD2 covers 9 bases. V lost 8 bases to trimming and J lost 0 bases; unmatched junction nucleotides: 12. This CDR3 comprises 17 residues. Germline CDR1 SNHLY, CDR2 FYNNEI. Here the CDR3 reads CASLRGLAAKSTDTQYF. The CDR3 DNA reads as TGTGCCAGCTTGCGGGGACTAGCCGCAAAGAGCACAGATACGCAGTATTTT.

The chain is built from TRBV7-2 and TRBJ2-1; 12 bases map to TRBD1. Trimming took 4 bases from V and 4 from J; bases not matched to a gene: 14. Germline V gene lookup returns CDR1 SGHTA and CDR2 FQGNSA. This CDR3 has 19 amino acids. CDR3 in amino acids: CASSSPLMGQGATYNEQFF. The CDR3 DNA follows: TGTGCCAGCAGCTCCCCCCTAATGGGACAGGGGGCGACTTACAATGAGCAGTTCTTC.

The gene calls are TRBV27 and TRBJ2-4; TRBD2 aligns across 11 bases. Germline trimming cut 6 bases from V and 2 bases from J; bases unmatched to any gene: 18. Germline CDR1 and CDR2: MNHEY and SMNVEV (reference sequence). The CDR3 consists of 20 residues. This CDR3 is CASSPVFSGGALATKNIQYF. The CDR3, as DNA: TGTGCCAGCAGCCCTGTTTTTAGCGGGGGGGCACTAGCGACCAAAAACATTCAGTACTTC.

This chain joins TRBV5-1 and TRBJ1-6; 7 bases are a match to TRBD1. V shed 2 bases and J 10 bases; nucleotides not matched to a gene: 3. There are 13 residues in the CDR3. In germline, CDR1 is SGHRS, CDR2 YFSETQ. The DNA of the CDR3 is TGCGCCAGCAGCTTCGGACAGGACTCACCCCTCCACTTT. This encodes CASSFGQDSPLHF.

The chain is built from TRBV7-8 and TRBJ2-5, with TRBD2 identical over 8 bases. This CDR3 spans 14 amino acids. Germline-derived CDR1 and CDR2 are SGHVS and FQNEAQ. V lost 5 bases, J lost 4 bases, and 6 bases stayed unmatched. The CDR3 sequence: CASSPGGDPETQYF. The CDR3 DNA follows: TGTGCCAGCAGCCCCGGGGGGGATCCAGAGACCCAGTACTTC.

This chain links TRBV5-1 with TRBJ2-5; 8 bases are a match to TRBD2. Trimming removed 1 base from V and 1 base from J; junction bases left unmatched: 3. Germline-derived CDR1 and CDR2 are SGHRS and YFSETQ. The CDR3 length is 15 residues. This CDR3 is CASSLLAGTQETQYF. DNA for the CDR3: TGCGCCAGCAGCTTGTTAGCGGGAACCCAAGAGACCCAGTACTTC.